The following is a TCR beta chain sequence with its context. Clones were sequenced by immunoSEQ multiplex PCR, and TCRdb holds only the in-frame ones, with some missing. The sample yields hundreds of thousands of clones, around 93% seen once. The CDR3 covers 13 residues. The trim removed 9 bases at V and 7 bases at J, leaving 6 bases unmatched. Germline V gives CDR1 SNHLY, CDR2 FYNNEI. The data were taken from a study of shared clonotypes between healthy human individuals. Study overall: Three CD4 naive, three CD4 memory, two CD8 naive and one CD8 memory plate were used per donor.

Positively selected for CCR7, the CD45RO-negative cells used as naive CD8 cells excluded terminally differentiated effector memory CD45RA+ cells. Healthy HIV-negative adults with no recent acute infections or vaccinations were recruited as donors. The receptor was isolated from a man aged 25 to 40 in good health. Sequencing was done on a sample of naive CD8+ T cells sorted from blood. The chain uses TRBV2 and TRBJ2-1; TRBD1 matches 10 bases. CDR3 region: CARRQGARNEQFF. DNA for the CDR3: TGTGCCAGAAGACAGGGGGCGAGAAATGAGCAGTTCTTC.